The 7 T cell receptor beta chains below all came from one sample that was sequenced in a study of long-term antiretroviral therapy in people with HIV (dated by TCRdb to 2021 to 2024). The immunoSEQ hsTCRB v3.0 assay was used at survey level resolution to sequence the TRB variable region. TCRdb re-hosts the immuneACCESS table, in-frame sequences only. Its copies lack some clones; in the studies checked, an unresolved V gene accounts for under half of them, and the cause for the rest is not known. Present in this sample are roughly 17,000 clones, 78% of which were seen just once. Approximately 14% of the sample belongs to the ten largest clones. Sequencing was performed on unsorted PBMCs, taken 0.3 years after starting antiretroviral therapy. These receptors were taken from a woman in her forties or fifties with HIV.

The CDR3 spells CASSPTGGVQETQYF. The CDR3 DNA sequence: TGCGCCAGCAGCCCGACGGGGGGCGTCCAAGAGACCCAGTACTTC. This sequence joins TRBV5-1 and TRBJ2-5; possible D gene TRBD2, 7 bases. Germline V gene lookup returns CDR1 SGHRS and CDR2 YFSETQ. The CDR3 has 15 amino acids. V was trimmed by 4 bases and J by 1 base, leaving 14 bases between them.

The genes are TRBV19 and TRBJ1-1; TRBD1 matches 8 bases. The CDR3 has 14 amino acids. Per the germline V gene, CDR1 is LNHDA and CDR2 is SQIVND (reference sequence). The junction had 6 bases not matched to a gene; V was cut back by 4 bases and J by 5 bases. DNA of the CDR3: TGTGCCAGTAGTACCGACAGGGGTACGACTGAAGCTTTCTTT. As protein: CASSTDRGTTEAFF.

The chain joins TRBV6-6 to TRBJ2-2, with TRBD1 identical over 8 bases. Germline V CDR1 and CDR2: MNHNY, SVGAGI (reference sequence). V shed 6 bases and J 4 bases; nucleotides not matched to a gene: 7. This CDR3 region has 15 residues. The CDR3 is CASSSGTGGTGELFF. The CDR3 coding sequence is TGTGCCAGCAGCTCCGGGACAGGCGGCACCGGGGAGCTGTTTTTT.

The CDR3 spells CSARAGAEQYF. The CDR3 region has the DNA TGCAGTGCTAGAGCGGGGGCCGAGCAGTACTTC. J is TRBJ2-7 and V is TRBV20-1; possibly TRBD1 or TRBD2 for D (6 bases each). The CDR3 runs to 11 residues. Trimming stripped 1 base from V and 6 bases from J, with 7 bases between. Germline CDR1 is DFQATT and CDR2 is SNEGSKA (reference sequence).

The chain recombines TRBV7-9 with TRBJ1-1; 8 bases line up with TRBD1. After removal of 5 bases from V and 1 base from J, the junction contained 6 bases not matched to a gene. The V gene's germline CDR1 is SEHNR and CDR2 FQNEAQ (reference sequence). This CDR3 is 15 amino acids long. This chain's CDR3 is CASSPRTGKNTEAFF. In nucleotides, the CDR3 is TGTGCCAGCAGCCCAAGGACAGGGAAGAACACTGAAGCTTTCTTT.

The chain employs TRBV6-1 and TRBJ2-7, with D perhaps TRBD1 (6 bases). Germline V gives CDR1 MNHNS, CDR2 SASEGT. CDR3 size: 17 residues. The V gene lost 1 base and the J gene lost 5 bases, with 21 bases spanning the gap. The DNA of the CDR3 is TGTGCCAGCAGTGAAGTGGGCCATACAGGGACCAGGGACGAGCAGTACTTC. This gives the protein CASSEVGHTGTRDEQYF.

Here the CDR3 DNA reads TGTGCCAGCAGCGCAAGGACAGGGGGTGAAAAACTGTTTTTT. It translates to CASSARTGGEKLFF. The gene calls are TRBV9 and TRBJ1-4; 10 positions agree with TRBD1. Looked up from germline, CDR1 is SGDLS and CDR2 is YYNGEE. This CDR3 region has 14 residues. Germline trimming cut 3 bases from V and 7 bases from J; bases unmatched to any gene: 3.